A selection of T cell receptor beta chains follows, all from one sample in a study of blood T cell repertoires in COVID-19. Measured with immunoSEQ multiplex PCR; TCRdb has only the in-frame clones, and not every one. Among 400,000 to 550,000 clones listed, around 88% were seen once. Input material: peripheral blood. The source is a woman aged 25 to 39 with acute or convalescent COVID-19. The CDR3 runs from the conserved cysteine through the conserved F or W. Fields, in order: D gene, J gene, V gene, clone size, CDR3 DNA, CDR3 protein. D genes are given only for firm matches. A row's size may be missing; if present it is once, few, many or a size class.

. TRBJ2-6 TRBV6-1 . TGTGCCAGCAGTGAAACGTTGTCGGGTTTGGGGGCCAACGTCCTGACTTTC CASSETLSGLGANVLTF
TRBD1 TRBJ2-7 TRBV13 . TGTGCCAGTCGGCCGGGACAGGGGAACTACGAGCAGTACTTC CASRPGQGNYEQYF
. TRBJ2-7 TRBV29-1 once TGCAGCGTTGGGCCAGGATCGTACGAGCAGTACTTC CSVGPGSYEQYF
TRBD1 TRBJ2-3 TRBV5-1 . TGCGCCAGCAGCACGGACAGGACAGATACGCAGTATTTT CASSTDRTDTQYF
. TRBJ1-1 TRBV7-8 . TGTGCCAGCAGCCGGGACGGAGGATGGAACACTGAAGCTTTCTTT CASSRDGGWNTEAFF
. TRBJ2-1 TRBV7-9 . TGTGCCAGCAGCTACCCAATACCAACCACAGGGAATGAGCAGTTCTTC CASSYPIPTTGNEQFF
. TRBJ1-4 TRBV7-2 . TGTGCCAGCAGCGTTGGGGGGGCTCGAGAAAAACTGTTTTTT CASSVGGAREKLFF
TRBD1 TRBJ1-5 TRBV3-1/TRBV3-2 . TGTGCCAGCAGCCTATCCAACAGGGGTCGGCAGCCCCAGCATTTT CASSLSNRGRQPQHF
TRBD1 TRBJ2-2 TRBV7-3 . TGTGCCAGCAGCTTCGGGACAGGGATGACCGGGGAGCTGTTTTTT CASSFGTGMTGELFF
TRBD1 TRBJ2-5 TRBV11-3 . TGTGCCAGCAGCCCCGACAGGGGCGAGACCCAGTACTTC CASSPDRGETQYF
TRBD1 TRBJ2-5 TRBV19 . TGTGCCAGTAGCGGGACAGCTCAAGAGACCCAGTACTTC CASSGTAQETQYF
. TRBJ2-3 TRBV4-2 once TGTGCCAGCAGCCAAGTCCATCCGGGGGGCGGCACAGATACGCAGTATTTT CASSQVHPGGGTDTQYF
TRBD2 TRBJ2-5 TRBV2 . TGTGCCAGCAGTGAAAGGACTAGCGGGGAGATCCAAGAGACCCAGTACTTC CASSERTSGEIQETQYF
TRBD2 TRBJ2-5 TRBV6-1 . TGTGCCAGCAGTGACTGGAGGAGGACTAGCGGCCAAGAGACCCAGTACTTC CASSDWRRTSGQETQYF
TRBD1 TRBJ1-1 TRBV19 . TGTGCCAGTAGCCAGCAGGGGGACTACACTGAAGCTTTCTTT CASSQQGDYTEAFF
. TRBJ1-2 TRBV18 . TGTGCCAGCTCACCAGACAGGAACTATGGCTACACCTTC CASSPDRNYGYTF
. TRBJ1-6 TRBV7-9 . TGTGCCAGCAGCTTAGGAGGGACATACTCTCTGGTAGCCCTCCACTTT CASSLGGTYSLVALHF
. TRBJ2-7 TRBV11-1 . TGTGCCAGCAGCCCGACAGGCAACTACGAGCAGTACTTC CASSPTGNYEQYF
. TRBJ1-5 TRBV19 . TGTGCCAGTAGTTACAGTCGGCAGATCAATCAGCCCCAGCATTTT CASSYSRQINQPQHF
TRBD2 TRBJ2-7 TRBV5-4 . TGTGCCAGCAGCTTGAAGTCTAGCGGCCCCTACGAGCAGTACTTC CASSLKSSGPYEQYF
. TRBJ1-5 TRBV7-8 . TGTGCCAGCAGCTTAGACACATTCAGCAATCAGCCCCAGCATTTT CASSLDTFSNQPQHF
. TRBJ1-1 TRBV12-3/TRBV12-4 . TGTGCCAGCAGTTTAGATATAAACACTGAAGCTTTCTTT CASSLDINTEAFF
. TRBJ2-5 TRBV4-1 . TGCGCCAGCAGCCAAGTTGTCGTCAGGGGAGAGACCCAGTACTTC CASSQVVVRGETQYF
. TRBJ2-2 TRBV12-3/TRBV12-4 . TGTGCCAGCACCCAAAATGCCGGGGAGCTGTTTTTT CASTQNAGELFF
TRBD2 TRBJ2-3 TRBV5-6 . TGTGCCAGCAGCTTGGACTTGGGCGGGGGGGCAGATACGCAGTATTTT CASSLDLGGGADTQYF
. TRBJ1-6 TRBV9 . TGTGCCAGCAGCGTATCTAGAAGCTCCTATAATTCACCCCTCCACTTT CASSVSRSSYNSPLHF
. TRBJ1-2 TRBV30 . TGTGCCTGGAAAAGTACAGCAGGGCAGGGCTACACCTTC CAWKSTAGQGYTF
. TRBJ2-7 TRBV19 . TGTGCCAGTAGTATGTACGGCGGAGAATACGAGCAGTACTTC CASSMYGGEYEQYF
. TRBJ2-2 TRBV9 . TGTGCCAGCAGCGTGGGAGGCGGGGCCTACACCGGGGAGCTGTTTTTT CASSVGGGAYTGELFF